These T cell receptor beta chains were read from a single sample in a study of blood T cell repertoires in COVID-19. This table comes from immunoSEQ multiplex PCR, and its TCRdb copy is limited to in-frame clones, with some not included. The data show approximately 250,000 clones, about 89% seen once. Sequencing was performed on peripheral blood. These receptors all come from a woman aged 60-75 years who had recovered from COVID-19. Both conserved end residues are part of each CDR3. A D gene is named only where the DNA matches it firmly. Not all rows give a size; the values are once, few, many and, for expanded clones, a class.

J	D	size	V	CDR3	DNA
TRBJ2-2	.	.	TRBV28	CATKKAPRPTGELFF	TGTGCCACCAAAAAGGCCCCGAGGCCCACCGGGGAGCTGTTTTTT
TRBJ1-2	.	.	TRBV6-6	CASQDNPNYGYTF	TGTGCCAGCCAGGACAATCCCAACTATGGCTACACCTTC
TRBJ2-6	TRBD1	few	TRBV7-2	CASNGQAGANVLTF	TGTGCCAGCAACGGACAGGCTGGGGCCAACGTCCTGACTTTC
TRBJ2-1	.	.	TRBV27	CASAARGLRNEQFF	TGTGCCAGCGCCGCCCGGGGGTTGAGAAATGAGCAGTTCTTC
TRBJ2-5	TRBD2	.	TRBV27	CASRASGKETQYF	TGTGCCAGCAGGGCTAGCGGAAAAGAGACCCAGTACTTC
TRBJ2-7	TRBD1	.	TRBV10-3	CAIRGQGVKNEQYF	TGTGCCATCAGGGGACAGGGGGTGAAAAACGAGCAGTACTTC
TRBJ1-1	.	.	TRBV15	CATSSPWGGTEAFF	TGTGCCACCAGCAGTCCTTGGGGGGGCACTGAAGCTTTCTTT
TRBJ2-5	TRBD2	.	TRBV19	CASSILAGGKETQYF	TGTGCCAGTAGTATACTAGCGGGGGGTAAAGAGACCCAGTACTTC
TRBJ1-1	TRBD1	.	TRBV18	CASSPSAGTGVTEAFF	TGTGCCAGCTCACCATCAGCCGGGACAGGGGTCACTGAAGCTTTCTTT
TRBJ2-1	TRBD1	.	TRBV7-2	CASSPPGQAFINEQFF	TGTGCCAGCAGCCCGCCGGGACAGGCTTTCATCAATGAGCAGTTCTTC
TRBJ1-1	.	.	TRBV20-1	CSASTGEEAFF	TGCAGTGCTAGTACCGGGGAGGAGGCTTTCTTT
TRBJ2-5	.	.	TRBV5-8	CASSWQGGTQYF	TGTGCCAGCAGCTGGCAAGGCGGGACCCAGTACTTC
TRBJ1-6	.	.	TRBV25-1	CASSNIRDTYNSPLHF	TGTGCCAGCAGCAACATCCGGGACACTTATAATTCACCCCTCCACTTT
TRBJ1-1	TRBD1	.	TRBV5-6	CASSNDATGGSTEAFF	TGTGCCAGCAGTAATGACGCGACAGGGGGTAGCACTGAAGCTTTCTTT
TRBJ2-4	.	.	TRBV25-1	CASSGPGQGRNIQYF	TGTGCCAGCAGTGGACCGGGACAAGGGCGAAACATTCAGTACTTC
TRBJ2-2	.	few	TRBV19	CASTGQANTGELFF	TGTGCCAGTACGGGACAAGCGAACACCGGGGAGCTGTTTTTT
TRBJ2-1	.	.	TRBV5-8	CASSLQRVYNEQFF	TGTGCCAGCAGCTTGCAACGGGTCTACAATGAGCAGTTCTTC
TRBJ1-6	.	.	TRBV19	CASSLNRAPLHF	TGTGCCAGTAGTTTAAACCGAGCACCCCTCCACTTT
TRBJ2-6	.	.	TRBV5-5	CASSRDSGANVLTF	TGTGCCAGCAGCCGAGACTCTGGGGCCAACGTCCTGACTTTC
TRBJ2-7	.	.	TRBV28	CASRAAGSSYEQYF	TGTGCCAGCAGGGCGGCGGGGAGCTCCTACGAGCAGTACTTC
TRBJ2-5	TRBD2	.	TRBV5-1	CASSRSSGGLQETQYF	TGCGCCAGCAGCCGATCTAGCGGGGGCCTCCAAGAGACCCAGTACTTC
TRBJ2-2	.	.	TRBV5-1	CASFPTGSTGELFF	TGCGCCAGCTTCCCTACAGGGTCCACCGGGGAGCTGTTTTTT
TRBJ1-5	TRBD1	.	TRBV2	CASSAQGDQPQHF	TGTGCCAGCAGCGCCCAGGGGGATCAGCCCCAGCATTTT
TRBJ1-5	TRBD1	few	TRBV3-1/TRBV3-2	CASSQGTGGANQPQHF	TGTGCCAGCAGCCAAGGGACAGGGGGAGCCAATCAGCCCCAGCATTTT